Presented here are 21 T cell receptor beta chains from one specimen sequenced in a study of blood T cell repertoires in COVID-19. Libraries were prepared by immunoSEQ multiplex PCR; TCRdb keeps only in-frame clonotypes and omits some of them. The sample contains some 390,000 clones, 70% to 90% of which appear only once. The sequencing sample was made of peripheral blood. The receptors were sampled from a woman aged 55-70 years with COVID-19, enrolled during active disease.

Of note for this clone: Its ends do not fully match the called genes, so a read error is possible. At the DNA level, this CDR3 is encoded by other sequences in the same sample as well. The V gene is TRBV7-7, the J gene TRBJ1-1; maybe TRBD1 (5 bases). CDR1 and CDR2 (germline): SSHAT, FNYEAQ (reference sequence). The CDR3 length is 13 residues. CDR3 sequence reads: CASSLGQNTEAFF. CDR3 coding DNA: TGTGCTAGCAGCCTTGGACAGAACACTGAAGCTTTCTTT.

The V and J genes are TRBV29-1 and TRBJ1-2; 9 nucleotides line up with TRBD1. Trimming removed 3 bases from V and 8 bases from J; junction bases left unmatched: 7. The CDR3 spans 13 residues. CDR1 and CDR2 (germline): SQVTM, ANQGSEA. This CDR3 is CSVDQDRGWGYTF. Here the CDR3 DNA reads TGCAGCGTTGACCAGGACAGGGGATGGGGCTACACCTTC.

The V and J genes are TRBV30 and TRBJ2-3; 7 bases align to TRBD1. V lost 4 bases and J lost 0; bases outside the gene matches: 4. Germline CDR1 GTSNPN, CDR2 SVGIG (reference sequence). CDR3 length: 14 residues. CDR3 residues: CAWTPGGSTDTQYF. Here the CDR3 DNA reads TGTGCCTGGACTCCAGGGGGTAGCACAGATACGCAGTATTTT.

CDR3 amino acids: CASSIRTSGGRNTGELFF. The DNA of the CDR3 is TGTGCCAGTAGTATTAGGACCTCGGGGGGCCGGAACACCGGGGAGCTGTTTTTT. This chain uses TRBV19 with TRBJ2-2; weak D call: TRBD2 (7 bases). With 3 bases removed from V and 1 base from J, the gap between germline ends came to 18 bases. CDR1 and CDR2 from the germline V gene are LNHDA and SQIVND (reference sequence). CDR3 size: 18 residues.

This rearrangement joins TRBV28 to TRBJ1-2, with D possibly TRBD1 on 6 matching bases. The CDR3 runs to 16 residues. V shed 6 bases and J shed 3 bases, with 20 bases lying between them. CDR1 is MDHEN and CDR2 is SYDVKM in the germline V gene. The CDR3 region has the DNA TGTGCCAGCAGCTTCGGGGGGCAGGGCCTACACTATGGCTACACCTTC. Its translation is CASSFGGQGLHYGYTF.

The chain couples TRBV19 to TRBJ1-2; 7 bases agree with TRBD1. Germline loops: CDR1 LNHDA, CDR2 SQIVND (reference sequence). The CDR3 sequence is 15 residues long. V trimming: 7 bases; J trimming: 1 base; junction bases outside the gene matches: 9. The CDR3 nucleotides are TGTGCCAGTACCGACAGGGTGGGAGATAACTATGGCTACACCTTC. This sequence encodes CASTDRVGDNYGYTF.

V is TRBV19 and J is TRBJ2-7, with D perhaps TRBD1 (6 bases). Trimming cost V 4 bases and J 2 bases, with 9 bases left between them. The CDR3 has 13 residues. Germline values: CDR1 LNHDA, CDR2 SQIVND (reference sequence). In DNA, the CDR3 is TGTGCCAGTAGTAAAGACAGGACCTACGAGCAGTACTTC. Its protein product is CASSKDRTYEQYF.

The chain carries TRBV30 and TRBJ1-2, with D unclear. CDR3 length equals 14 residues. Per the germline V gene, CDR1 is GTSNPN and CDR2 is SVGIG (reference sequence). The germline V and J ends were trimmed by 0 bases and 3 bases, with 11 bases remaining between them. CDR3 sequence (DNA): TGTGCCTGGAGTGTACCGGAGATCGACTATGGCTACACCTTC. Translating gives CAWSVPEIDYGYTF.

The gene calls are TRBV5-4 and TRBJ1-1; 11 nucleotides align to TRBD1. CDR3 length: 15 residues. V lost 3 bases, J lost 5 bases, and 6 bases stayed unmatched. Germline V gene lookup returns CDR1 SGHNT and CDR2 YYREEE (reference sequence). The CDR3: CASSSPGQGATEAFF. CDR3 DNA sequence: TGTGCCAGCAGCTCCCCAGGACAGGGGGCAACTGAAGCTTTCTTT.

The V gene is TRBV5-6, the J gene TRBJ2-1; 9 bases map to TRBD2. In germline, CDR1 is SGHDT, CDR2 YYEEEE. The CDR3 covers 16 residues. V trimming: 2 bases; J trimming: 5 bases; junction bases outside the gene matches: 8. CDR3: CASSFGLAGGHNEQFF. The CDR3 nucleotides are TGTGCCAGCAGCTTTGGGTTGGCGGGGGGGCACAATGAGCAGTTCTTC.

The chain employs TRBV6-5 and TRBJ2-7; the match to TRBD1 covers 7 bases. The CDR3 consists of 15 residues. Germline V gene sequence: CDR1 MNHEY, CDR2 SVGAGI. The V segment lost 0 bases and the J segment 6 bases; nucleotides outside the gene matches: 8. CDR3 in DNA: TGTGCCAGCAGTTACTCGACAGGGCGACCCCTCGAGCAGTACTTC. It specifies CASSYSTGRPLEQYF.

The V gene is TRBV7-9, the J gene TRBJ2-7, with TRBD2 identical over 7 bases. The CDR3 has 16 amino acids. J lost 0 bases, V lost 1 base, and 6 bases had no gene match. Germline assignment: CDR1 SEHNR and CDR2 FQNEAQ (reference sequence). The CDR3 reads CASSLEGGGSSYEQYF. The CDR3 DNA sequence: TGTGCCAGCAGCTTAGAGGGTGGCGGGAGCTCCTACGAGCAGTACTTC.

The chain combines TRBV10-3 with TRBJ2-7; D is perhaps TRBD1 (6 bases). Germline V CDR1 and CDR2: ENHRY, SYGVKD. The CDR3 length is 14 residues. With 4 bases removed from V and 0 bases from J, the gap between germline ends came to 10 bases. CDR3 sequence (DNA): TGTGCCATCAGTGGACAGGATAACTCCTACGAGCAGTACTTC. Protein: CAISGQDNSYEQYF.

The chain is built from TRBV28 and TRBJ1-2; D is uncertain. Germline V lookup: CDR1 MDHEN, CDR2 SYDVKM. This CDR3 is built from 16 residues. V was trimmed by 5 bases and J by 4 bases, leaving 20 bases between them. The CDR3 bases are TGTGCCAGCAGTCCGACCCCCGAAGGCGGAGTCTATGGCTACACCTTC. As protein: CASSPTPEGGVYGYTF.

The CDR3 sequence: CASGITSGHRTDTQYF. CDR3 in DNA: TGTGCTAGTGGTATAACTTCGGGACACCGCACAGATACGCAGTATTTT. The genes are TRBV12-5 and TRBJ2-3, with D possibly matching TRBD1 (6 bases). The CDR3 has 16 amino acids. Germline V gives CDR1 LGHNT, CDR2 FRNRAP. V was cut by 5 bases and J by 1 base, with 16 bases left in between.

This rearrangement joins TRBV5-1 to TRBJ1-1, with D perhaps TRBD1 (5 bases). Trimming shortened V by 4 bases and J by 1 base, and 8 bases separated the two germline ends. Germline CDR1 is SGHRS and CDR2 is YFSETQ. This CDR3 contains 13 residues. CDR3 DNA: TGCGCCAGCAGCGGTCAGGGGAACACTGAAGCTTTCTTT. Its translation: CASSGQGNTEAFF.

Only one count was recorded for this clone. The chain uses TRBV6-6 and TRBJ2-4; D not resolved. The CDR3 is made up of 11 amino acids. V lost 5 bases, J lost 4 bases, and 3 bases lay in between. CDR1 and CDR2 (germline): MNHNY, SVGAGI (reference sequence). The CDR3 reads CASSPKNIQYF. The CDR3 region has the DNA TGTGCCAGCAGTCCGAAAAACATTCAGTACTTC.

The V call is TRBV4-1, the J call TRBJ2-3; 12 bases line up with TRBD2. Germline values: CDR1 MGHRA, CDR2 YSYEKL. The CDR3 covers 17 residues. Trimming at V came to 4 bases and at J to 4 bases, leaving 9 bases not matched to a gene. Written as DNA, the CDR3 is TGCGCCAGCAGCCGCGGATCGACTAGCGGGGGAGCAGATACGCAGTATTTT. Translation gives CASSRGSTSGGADTQYF.

This chain connects TRBV7-2 to TRBJ2-3, with 14 positions matching TRBD2. V shed 0 bases and J 5 bases; nucleotides not matched to a gene: 4. The CDR3 is made up of 17 amino acids. Germline loops: CDR1 SGHTA, CDR2 FQGNSA. Here the CDR3 reads CASSLARLAGGQDTQYF. In DNA form, the CDR3 reads TGTGCCAGCAGCTTAGCCCGACTAGCGGGGGGGCAAGATACGCAGTATTTT.

The rearrangement uses TRBV6-5 and TRBJ1-2; tentative D call: TRBD1 (6 bases). This CDR3 contains 12 residues. Trimming shortened V by 8 bases and J by 4 bases, and 11 bases separated the two germline ends. In germline, CDR1 is MNHEY, CDR2 SVGAGI. This chain's CDR3 is CASGGQLYGYTF. The CDR3, as DNA: TGTGCCAGCGGCGGACAGCTCTATGGCTACACCTTC.

The V gene is TRBV2, the J gene TRBJ1-1; 7 bases map to TRBD1. The V gene end was trimmed by 5 bases and the J gene end by 6 bases; junction bases not matched to a gene: 6. The CDR3 extends over 13 amino acids. Germline CDR1 and CDR2: SNHLY and FYNNEI. CDR3 sequence: CASSRGQGAEAFF. The CDR3 nucleotides are TGTGCCAGCAGTCGGGGCCAGGGGGCTGAAGCTTTCTTT.